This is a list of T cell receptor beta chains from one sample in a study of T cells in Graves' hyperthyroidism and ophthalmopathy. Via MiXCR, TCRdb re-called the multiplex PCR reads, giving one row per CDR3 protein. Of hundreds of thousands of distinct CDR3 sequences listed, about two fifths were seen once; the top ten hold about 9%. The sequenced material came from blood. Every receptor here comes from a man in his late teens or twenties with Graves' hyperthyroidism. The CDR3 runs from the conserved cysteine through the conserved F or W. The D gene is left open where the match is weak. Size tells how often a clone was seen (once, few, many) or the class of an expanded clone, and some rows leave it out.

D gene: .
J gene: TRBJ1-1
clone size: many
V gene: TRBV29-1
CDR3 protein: CSVEGGSEAFF
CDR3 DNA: TGCAGCGTTGAAGGGGGGAGTGAAGCTTTCTTT

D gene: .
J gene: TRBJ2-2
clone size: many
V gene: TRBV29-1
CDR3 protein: CSVEGLANTGELFF
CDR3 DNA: TGCAGCGTTGAAGGCCTAGCGAACACCGGGGAGCTGTTTTTT

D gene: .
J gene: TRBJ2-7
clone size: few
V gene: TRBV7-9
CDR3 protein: CASSPTRGTQTYEQYF
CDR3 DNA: TGTGCCAGCAGCCCGACACGGGGGACTCAAACCTACGAGCAGTACTTC

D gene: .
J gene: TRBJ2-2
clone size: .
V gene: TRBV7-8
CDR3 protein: CASSLGGGGSTGELFF
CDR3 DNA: TGTGCCAGCAGCTTGGGAGGGGGCGGATCAACCGGGGAGCTGTTTTTT

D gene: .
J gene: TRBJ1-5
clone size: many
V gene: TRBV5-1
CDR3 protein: CASSLAGDSNQPQHF
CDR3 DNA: TGCGCCAGCAGCTTGGCGGGGGACAGCAATCAGCCCCAGCATTTT

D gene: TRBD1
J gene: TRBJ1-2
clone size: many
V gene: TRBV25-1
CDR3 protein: CASSGFGTGYGYTF
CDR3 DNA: TGTGCCAGCAGTGGCTTCGGGACAGGCTATGGCTACACCTTC

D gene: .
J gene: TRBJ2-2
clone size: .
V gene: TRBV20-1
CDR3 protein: CSARSVRGTGELFF
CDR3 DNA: TGCAGTGCTAGATCCGTTCGGGGGACCGGGGAGCTGTTTTTT

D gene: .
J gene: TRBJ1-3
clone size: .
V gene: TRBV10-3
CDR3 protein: CAISGSTGNTIYF
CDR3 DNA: TGTGCCATCAGTGGTAGTACGGGAAACACCATATATTTT

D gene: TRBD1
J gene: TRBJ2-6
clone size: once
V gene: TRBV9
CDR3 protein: CASSVLGQGANEAF
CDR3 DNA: TGTGCCAGCAGCGTTTTGGGACAGGGGGCGAATGAAGCTTTC

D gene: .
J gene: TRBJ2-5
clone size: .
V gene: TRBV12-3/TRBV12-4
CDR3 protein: CASSLMGRSGWVKETQYF
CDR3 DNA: TGTGCCAGCAGTTTAATGGGACGAAGCGGGTGGGTTAAAGAGACCCAGTACTTC

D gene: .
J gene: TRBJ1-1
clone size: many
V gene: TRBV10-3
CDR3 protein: CAISLQGNTEAFF
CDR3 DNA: TGTGCCATATCGTTGCAGGGGAACACTGAAGCTTTCTTT

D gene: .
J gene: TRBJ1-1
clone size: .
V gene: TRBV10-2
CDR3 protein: CASRQAATEAFF
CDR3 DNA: TGCGCCAGCAGGCAGGCTGCGACTGAAGCTTTCTTT

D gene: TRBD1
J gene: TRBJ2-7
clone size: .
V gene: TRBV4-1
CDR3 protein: CASSQGRYETGVPYEQYF
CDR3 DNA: TGCGCCAGCAGCCAAGGTCGGTACGAGACAGGGGTACCCTACGAGCAGTACTTC

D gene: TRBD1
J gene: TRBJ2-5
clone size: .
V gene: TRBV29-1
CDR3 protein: CTPGQVGETQYF
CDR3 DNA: TGCACCCCGGGACAGGTCGGAGAGACCCAGTACTTC

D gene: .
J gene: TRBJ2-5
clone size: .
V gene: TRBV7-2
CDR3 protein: CASSQQSEGRQYF
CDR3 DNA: TGCGCCAGCAGCCAACAATCCGAGGGACGGCAGTACTTC

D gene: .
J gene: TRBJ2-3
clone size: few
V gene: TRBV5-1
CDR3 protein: CASSLGLPNDTQYF
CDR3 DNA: TGCGCCAGCAGCTTGGGACTACCCAATGATACGCAGTATTTT

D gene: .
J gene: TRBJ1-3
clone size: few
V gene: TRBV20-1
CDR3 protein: CSARGWLGDTGNTIYF
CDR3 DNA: TGCAGTGCTAGAGGTTGGCTAGGTGATACCGGAAACACCATATATTTT

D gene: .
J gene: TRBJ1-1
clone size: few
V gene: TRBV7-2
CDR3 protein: CASSATGRRNTEAFF
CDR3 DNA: TGTGCCAGCAGCGCAACAGGGAGGAGGAACACTGAAGCTTTCTTT

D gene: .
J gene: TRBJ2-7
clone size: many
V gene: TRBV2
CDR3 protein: CASSGKNEQYF
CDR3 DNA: TGTGCCAGCAGCGGGAAGAACGAGCAGTACTTC

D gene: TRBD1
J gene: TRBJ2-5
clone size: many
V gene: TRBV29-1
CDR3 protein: CSAGQVGGTQYF
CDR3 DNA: TGCAGCGCCGGACAGGTTGGGGGGACCCAGTACTTC

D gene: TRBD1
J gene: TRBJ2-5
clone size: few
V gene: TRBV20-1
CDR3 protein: CSAIPGQGANWETQYF
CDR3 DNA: TGCAGTGCTATACCGGGACAGGGGGCTAACTGGGAGACCCAGTACTTC

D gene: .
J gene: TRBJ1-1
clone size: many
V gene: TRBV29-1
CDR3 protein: CSVVGRMNTEAFF
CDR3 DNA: TGCAGCGTTGTCGGACGGATGAACACTGAAGCTTTCTTT

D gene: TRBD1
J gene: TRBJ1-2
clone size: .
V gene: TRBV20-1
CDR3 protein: CSGLGRGAGYTF
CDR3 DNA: TGCAGTGGCCTCGGCAGGGGGGCGGGCTACACCTTC

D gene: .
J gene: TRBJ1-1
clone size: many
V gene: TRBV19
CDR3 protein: CASSIVMNTEAFF
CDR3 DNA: TGTGCCAGTAGTATTGTCATGAACACTGAAGCTTTCTTT

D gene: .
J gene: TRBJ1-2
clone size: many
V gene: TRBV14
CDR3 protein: CASSQDFDYGYTF
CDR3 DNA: TGTGCCAGCAGCCAAGATTTTGACTATGGCTACACCTTC

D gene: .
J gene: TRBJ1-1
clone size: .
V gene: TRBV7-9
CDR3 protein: CASSQAHRVGGQEAFF
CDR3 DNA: TGTGCCAGCAGCCAGGCCCACAGGGTTGGCGGTCAAGAAGCTTTCTTT

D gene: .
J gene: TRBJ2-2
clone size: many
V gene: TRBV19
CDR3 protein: CASSLFSGELFF
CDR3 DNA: TGTGCCAGTAGCCTGTTCTCCGGGGAGCTGTTTTTT